This T cell receptor (beta chain) was obtained from a study of response to subunit inactivated influenza vaccine. Study-wide results and caveats: Authors suggested that a seasonal influenza vaccination recruits few new T cells each time.

Each CDR3 protein gets one entry after TCRdb re-called the RT-PCR reads with MiXCR. The sample includes 650,000 to 800,000 distinct CDR3 sequences, 18% of them seen just once. CDR3 length: 17 amino acids. Germline V gene data show CDR1 as SGHRS and CDR2 as YFSETQ. The ends lost 3 bases at V and 5 bases at J; junction bases unmatched: 9. There are a few counts of this clonotype. Its antigen remains unknown. This sequence joins TRBV5-1 and TRBJ2-7; TRBD2 matches at 15 bases. This material consisted of PBMCs from blood, taken approximately 5 days after vaccination. This clonotype originated in a man between 50 and 59 years old who received an inactivated influenza vaccine. CDR3 sequence (DNA): TGCGCCAGCAGCTGGGGACTAGCGGGAGGACCGCAAAACGAGCAGTACTTC. It encodes CASSWGLAGGPQNEQYF. Filled out from reference TRBV5-1 and TRBJ2-7, the complete variable domain reads KAGVTQTPRYLIKTRGQQVTLSCSPISGHRSVSWYQQTPGQGLQFLFEYFSETQRNKGNFPGRFSGRQFSNSRSEMNVSTLELGDSALYLCASSWGLAGGPQNEQYFGPGTRLTVT.